A selection of T cell receptor beta chains follows, all from one sample in a study of blood T cell repertoires in COVID-19. Here immunoSEQ multiplex PCR was the method, and the copy in TCRdb shows in-frame clones only, minus some. Of about 39,000 clones in the sample, 70% to 90% were seen once. The sample consisted of peripheral blood. The receptors originated from a man in his 70s with acute or convalescent COVID-19. Each CDR3 is given without its conserved first and last residue.

v_gene	CDR3aa
TRBV11-3	ASSFSGRNEQF
TRBV7-8	ASYINAREQY
TRBV29-1	SAKRDLDTQY
TRBV5-1	ASSPTGGAGNTIY
TRBV28	ASSPPLEPGTQY
TRBV30	AWSPPGGESEKLF
TRBV6-2/TRBV6-3	ASSYSKGSRGDTEAF
TRBV30	AWSLGGETQY
TRBV19	ASSITGPSTDTQY
TRBV5-1	ASSRSSGRDSYEQY
TRBV10-2	ASSESHRRTYGYT
TRBV7-2	ASSQGLEIYEQY
TRBV5-6	ASSLAGQGTDTQY
TRBV7-8	ASSLSGTANTGELF
TRBV6-2/TRBV6-3	ASSRTGIGNGYT
TRBV7-2	ASRRTGQLNEQF
TRBV29-1	SVEDQGRAF
TRBV5-1	ASSPGDITYEQY
TRBV24-1	ATSRTLGDTQY